This TCR beta chain was recovered during a study of cytomegalovirus exposure and HLA in healthy donors. The primer mix had 60 Vbeta and 13 Jbeta primers. Only in-frame clones appear in the TCRdb table, and some are missing; sequencing was by immunoSEQ multiplex PCR. The table records roughly 190,000 clones, about four fifths of them present only once. Worth noting for this clone: Its antigen is still unknown.

The study, taken as a whole, reports: Later analysis identified 17,000 or so TCR beta sequences associated with HLA alleles, using a false discovery rate threshold of 0.05. In a later analysis, HLA-associated beta chains showed higher expansion and lower generation probabilities than comparable chains.

The CDR3 has 14 residues. V was trimmed by 2 bases and J by 7 bases, leaving 9 bases between them. Germline lookup yields CDR1 LNHDA and CDR2 SQIVND (reference sequence). Material for sequencing was PBMCs. This clonotype was sampled from a woman aged 30 to 39 in good health and CMV-seropositive. This chain joins TRBV19 and TRBJ1-6, with D unresolved. The CDR3 DNA follows: TGTGCCAGTAGTATACGAGGAGGGAATTCACCCCTCCACTTT. Protein: CASSIRGGNSPLHF.